This is a list of T cell receptor beta chains from one sample in a study of Graves' ophthalmopathy and Graves' hyperthyroidism. TCRdb recomputed calls from the multiplex PCR reads with MiXCR, one row per CDR3 protein. The data show hundreds of thousands of distinct CDR3 sequences, about 38% seen once. Sequenced sample: peripheral blood. The receptors were gathered from an adult man with Graves' ophthalmopathy. The CDR3 runs from the conserved cysteine through the conserved F or W. Each record gives: D gene, V gene, J gene, clone size, CDR3 protein, CDR3 DNA. A D gene is named only where the DNA matches it firmly. A clone size is listed for some rows: how often the clone was seen (once, few, many), or a class if it is expanded.

D gene: NA; V gene: TRBV7-3; J gene: TRBJ2-7; clone size: NA; CDR3 protein: CASSSQWGRPSYEQYF; CDR3 DNA: TGCGCCAGCAGCTCCCAGTGGGGCAGGCCGAGCTACGAGCAGTACTTC
D gene: NA; V gene: TRBV7-9; J gene: TRBJ1-1; clone size: NA; CDR3 protein: CASRIQEAFF; CDR3 DNA: TGTGCCAGCAGGATACAGGAAGCTTTCTTT
D gene: NA; V gene: TRBV2; J gene: TRBJ1-3; clone size: many; CDR3 protein: CASMSPGNTIYF; CDR3 DNA: TGTGCCAGCATGTCCCCTGGAAACACCATATATTTT
D gene: NA; V gene: TRBV29-1; J gene: TRBJ1-4; clone size: NA; CDR3 protein: CSVAPSGATNEKLFF; CDR3 DNA: TGCAGCGTTGCACCATCTGGGGCAACTAATGAAAAACTGTTTTTT
D gene: TRBD1; V gene: TRBV7-9; J gene: TRBJ1-1; clone size: NA; CDR3 protein: CASSLSGATGSTEAFF; CDR3 DNA: TGCGCCAGCAGCTTATCGGGCGCGACAGGGAGCACTGAAGCTTTCTTT
D gene: TRBD2; V gene: TRBV7-3; J gene: TRBJ2-7; clone size: many; CDR3 protein: CASSRTSGSSSYEQYF; CDR3 DNA: TGTGCCAGCAGCCGGACTAGCGGGAGTAGTTCCTACGAGCAGTACTTC
D gene: TRBD1; V gene: TRBV13; J gene: TRBJ2-7; clone size: NA; CDR3 protein: CASRTTGGPYEQYF; CDR3 DNA: TGTGCCAGCAGGACGACAGGGGGTCCCTACGAGCAGTACTTC
D gene: NA; V gene: TRBV7-6; J gene: TRBJ1-6; clone size: many; CDR3 protein: CASSLAGYSPLHF; CDR3 DNA: TGTGCCAGCAGCCTGGCGGGATATTCACCCCTCCACTTT
D gene: NA; V gene: TRBV7-9; J gene: TRBJ1-5; clone size: many; CDR3 protein: CASSLGQGPNQPQHF; CDR3 DNA: TGTGCCAGCAGCTTAGGGCAGGGGCCGAATCAGCCCCAGCATTTT
D gene: TRBD1; V gene: TRBV30; J gene: TRBJ2-7; clone size: NA; CDR3 protein: CALDRGGYEQYF; CDR3 DNA: TGTGCCTTAGACAGGGGAGGATACGAGCAGTACTTC
D gene: TRBD1; V gene: TRBV25-1; J gene: TRBJ1-1; clone size: NA; CDR3 protein: CASSVRQGENTEAFF; CDR3 DNA: TGTGCCAGCAGCGTAAGGCAGGGGGAAAACACTGAAGCTTTCTTT
D gene: NA; V gene: TRBV12-3/TRBV12-4; J gene: TRBJ2-7; clone size: NA; CDR3 protein: CASRSADPSGSSYEQYF; CDR3 DNA: TGTGCCAGCAGATCCGCAGACCCGTCGGGGAGCTCCTACGAGCAGTACTTC
D gene: NA; V gene: TRBV20-1; J gene: TRBJ2-5; clone size: many; CDR3 protein: CSALENDPTDARETQYF; CDR3 DNA: TGCAGTGCTTTGGAGAACGATCCTACCGACGCTAGAGAGACCCAGTACTTC
D gene: TRBD1; V gene: TRBV11-2; J gene: TRBJ1-2; clone size: once; CDR3 protein: CASSLDRDRGGYTF; CDR3 DNA: TGTGCCAGCAGCTTAGACCGGGACAGGGGTGGCTACACCTTC
D gene: TRBD1; V gene: TRBV12-3/TRBV12-4; J gene: TRBJ1-6; clone size: NA; CDR3 protein: CASSSGGSYNSPLHF; CDR3 DNA: TGTGCCAGCAGTTCAGGGGGCTCCTATAATTCACCCCTCCACTTT
D gene: TRBD2; V gene: TRBV12-3/TRBV12-4; J gene: TRBJ2-7; clone size: few; CDR3 protein: CASSKRGDYEQYF; CDR3 DNA: TGTGCCAGCAGCAAGCGGGGGGACTACGAGCAGTACTTC
D gene: NA; V gene: TRBV7-9; J gene: TRBJ1-3; clone size: many; CDR3 protein: CASSFDSSGNTIYF; CDR3 DNA: TGTGCCAGCAGCTTCGACAGCTCTGGAAACACCATATATTTT
D gene: TRBD1; V gene: TRBV10-2; J gene: TRBJ1-5; clone size: NA; CDR3 protein: CASSERTGGSETQHF; CDR3 DNA: TGCGCCAGCAGTGAACGGACAGGGGGGTCAGAGACCCAGCATTTT
D gene: NA; V gene: TRBV9; J gene: TRBJ1-6; clone size: NA; CDR3 protein: CASSHGGLLQGSNSPLHF; CDR3 DNA: TGTGCCAGCAGCCACGGTGGCCTTTTACAGGGATCCAATTCACCCCTCCACTTT
D gene: NA; V gene: TRBV7-9; J gene: TRBJ2-5; clone size: NA; CDR3 protein: CASSSSGLGQETQYF; CDR3 DNA: TGTGCCAGCAGCTCCAGTGGGCTGGGACAAGAGACCCAGTACTTC
D gene: NA; V gene: TRBV7-3; J gene: TRBJ2-5; clone size: many; CDR3 protein: CASSLEGAHSRGEETQYF; CDR3 DNA: TGTGCCAGCAGCTTAGAAGGGGCTCACTCCCGCGGGGAAGAGACCCAGTACTTC
D gene: NA; V gene: TRBV2; J gene: TRBJ2-2; clone size: NA; CDR3 protein: CASRERVDTGELFF; CDR3 DNA: TGTGCCAGCAGAGAAAGGGTGGACACCGGGGAGCTGTTTTTT
D gene: TRBD2; V gene: TRBV12-3/TRBV12-4; J gene: TRBJ2-7; clone size: NA; CDR3 protein: CGTSRYEQYF; CDR3 DNA: TGTGGGACTAGCCGATACGAGCAGTACTTC
D gene: TRBD2; V gene: TRBV10-3; J gene: TRBJ2-5; clone size: NA; CDR3 protein: CAISLVGLAATPGETQYF; CDR3 DNA: TGTGCCATCAGTTTAGTGGGACTAGCGGCCACCCCGGGAGAGACCCAGTACTTC
D gene: NA; V gene: TRBV29-1; J gene: TRBJ1-2; clone size: NA; CDR3 protein: CNLGVFYDYTF; CDR3 DNA: TGCAACCTGGGGGTCTTCTATGACTACACCTTC
D gene: NA; V gene: TRBV29-1; J gene: TRBJ1-2; clone size: NA; CDR3 protein: CSLAGAYGYTF; CDR3 DNA: TGCAGCTTAGCAGGGGCCTATGGCTACACCTTC
D gene: TRBD1; V gene: TRBV19; J gene: TRBJ1-4; clone size: NA; CDR3 protein: CASRPGQGAGEKLFF; CDR3 DNA: TGTGCCAGTAGACCGGGACAGGGGGCCGGAGAAAAACTGTTTTTT
D gene: NA; V gene: TRBV5-1; J gene: TRBJ2-2; clone size: many; CDR3 protein: CASSRQKDLRNTGELFF; CDR3 DNA: TGCGCCAGCAGCCGCCAGAAAGACCTGAGGAACACCGGGGAGCTGTTTTTT
D gene: NA; V gene: TRBV29-1; J gene: TRBJ1-1; clone size: NA; CDR3 protein: CSEMGNTEAFF; CDR3 DNA: TGCAGCGAGATGGGGAACACTGAAGCTTTCTTT